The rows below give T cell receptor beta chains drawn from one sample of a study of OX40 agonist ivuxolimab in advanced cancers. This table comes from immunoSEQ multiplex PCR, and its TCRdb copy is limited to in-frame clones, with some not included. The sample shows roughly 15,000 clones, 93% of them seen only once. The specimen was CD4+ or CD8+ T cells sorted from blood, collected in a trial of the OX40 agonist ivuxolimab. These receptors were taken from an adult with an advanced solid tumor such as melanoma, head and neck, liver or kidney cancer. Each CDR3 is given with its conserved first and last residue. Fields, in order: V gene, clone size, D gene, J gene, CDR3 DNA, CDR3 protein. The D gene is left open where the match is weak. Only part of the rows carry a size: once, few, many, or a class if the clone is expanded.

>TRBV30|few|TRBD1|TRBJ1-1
TGTGCCGGGGGACAGAACCTCAACACTGAAGCTTTCTTT
CAGGQNLNTEAFF
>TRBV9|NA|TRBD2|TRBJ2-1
TGTGCCAGCAGCGTAGGTCGGGGAGGGCAGAATGAGCAGTTCTTC
CASSVGRGGQNEQFF
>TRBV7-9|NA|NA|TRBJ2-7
TGTGCCAGCAGCCCTCCTCCCATAGGGGCCTACGAGCAGTACTTC
CASSPPPIGAYEQYF
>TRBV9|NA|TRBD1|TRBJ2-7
TGTGCCAGCAGCGTAGAAGGACAGGCCAACTACGAGCAGTACTTC
CASSVEGQANYEQYF
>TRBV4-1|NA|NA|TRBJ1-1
TGCGCCAGCAGCCAAGGAGGGAACACTGAAGCTTTCTTT
CASSQGGNTEAFF
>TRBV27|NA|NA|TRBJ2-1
TGTGCCAGCAGTCAGAGTGGTGAGCAGTTCTTC
CASSQSGEQFF
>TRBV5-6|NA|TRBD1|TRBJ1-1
TGTGCCAGCAGCTTGGGACAGGGGGCTGACACTGAAGCTTTCTTT
CASSLGQGADTEAFF
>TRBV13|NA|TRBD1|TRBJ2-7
TGTGCCAGCAGCCAGTACGGACAGGTCTACGAGCAGTACTTC
CASSQYGQVYEQYF
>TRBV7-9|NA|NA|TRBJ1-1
TGTGCCAGCAGCTCGGGACCTGTGGGGACTGAAGCTTTCTTT
CASSSGPVGTEAFF
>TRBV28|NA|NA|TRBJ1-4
TGTGCCAGCAGTTTATGGCAGAATAATGAAAAACTGTTTTTT
CASSLWQNNEKLFF
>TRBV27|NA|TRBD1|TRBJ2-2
TGTGCCAGCAGTCTGACGACAGGGGGGACCGGGGAGCTGTTTTTT
CASSLTTGGTGELFF
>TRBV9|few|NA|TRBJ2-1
TGTGCCAGCAACGTAGGGGGGGCCACCTACAATGAGCAGTTCTTC
CASNVGGATYNEQFF
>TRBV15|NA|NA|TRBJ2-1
TGTGCCACCAGCAGAGTTAGACTAGTTAGCGATGAGCAGTTCTTC
CATSRVRLVSDEQFF
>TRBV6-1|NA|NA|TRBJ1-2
TGTGCCAGCAGGCAATATGGCTACACCTTC
CASRQYGYTF
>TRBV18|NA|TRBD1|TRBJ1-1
TGTGCCAGCGTCCGACAGGGGGCAAGCACTGAAGCTTTCTTT
CASVRQGASTEAFF
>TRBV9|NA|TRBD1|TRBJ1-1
TGTGCCAGCAGCGGCCACAGGGGAGATCTCGCTGAAGCTTTCTTT
CASSGHRGDLAEAFF
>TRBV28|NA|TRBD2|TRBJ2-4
TGTGCCAGCAGGGTAGGGACTAGCGGGACCAAAAACATTCAGTACTTC
CASRVGTSGTKNIQYF
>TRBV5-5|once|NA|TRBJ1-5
TGTGCCAGCAGCAGTGGGACGGGTCTTGGGGGCAATCAGCCCCAGCATTTT
CASSSGTGLGGNQPQHF
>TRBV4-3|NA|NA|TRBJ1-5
TGCGCCAGCAGCCAAGGTATACAGGGCCCGAATCAGCCCCAGCATTTT
CASSQGIQGPNQPQHF
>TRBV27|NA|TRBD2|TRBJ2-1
TGTGCCAGCAGTTTTGCGGGAGGGCCGAACAATGAGCAGTTCTTC
CASSFAGGPNNEQFF
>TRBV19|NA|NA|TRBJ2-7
TGTGCCAGTAGTACCCGGGACTCCTACGAGCAGTACTTC
CASSTRDSYEQYF
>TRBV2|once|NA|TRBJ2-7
TGTGCCAGCAGTGAAGCGCCGGGGGGGACAGGACTCTACGAGCAGTACTTC
CASSEAPGGTGLYEQYF
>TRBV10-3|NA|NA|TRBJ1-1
TGTGCCATCAGTGGACACCAGGGTTCCGGGACTGAAGCTTTCTTT
CAISGHQGSGTEAFF
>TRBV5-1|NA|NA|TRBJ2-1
TGCGCCAGCAGCCCCAAGGGGGAGCCCCCCAGGGACAATGAGCAGTTCTTC
CASSPKGEPPRDNEQFF
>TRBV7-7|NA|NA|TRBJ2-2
TGTGCCGTAAACCCGGCTATAGGGACCGGGGAGCTGTTTTTT
CAVNPAIGTGELFF
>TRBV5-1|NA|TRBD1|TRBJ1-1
TGCGCCAGCAGCTTTACGACAGGGGGCACTGAAGCTTTCTTT
CASSFTTGGTEAFF